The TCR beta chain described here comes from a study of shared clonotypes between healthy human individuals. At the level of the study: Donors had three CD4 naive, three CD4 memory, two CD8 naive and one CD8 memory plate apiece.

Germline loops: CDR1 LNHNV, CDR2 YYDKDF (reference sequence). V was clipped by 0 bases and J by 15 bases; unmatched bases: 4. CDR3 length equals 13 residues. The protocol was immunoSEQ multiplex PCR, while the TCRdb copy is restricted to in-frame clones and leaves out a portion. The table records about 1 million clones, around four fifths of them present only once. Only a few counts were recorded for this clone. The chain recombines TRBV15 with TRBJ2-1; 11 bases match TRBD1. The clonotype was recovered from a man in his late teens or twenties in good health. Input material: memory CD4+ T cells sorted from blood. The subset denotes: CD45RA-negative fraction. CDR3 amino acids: CATSRDEDRGPFF. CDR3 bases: TGTGCCACCAGCAGAGATGAGGACAGGGGGCCGTTCTTC.